The 15 T cell receptor beta chains below were found in one sample sequenced in a study of blood T cells in healthy people across ages (dated by TCRdb to between 2015 and 2016). Library construction relied on 5' RACE. Sequenced on an Illumina HiSeq 2500. A second PCR of roughly 6 to 11 cycles was run with a J-beta primer mix and a sample-barcoded 5' primer. The public reads were reanalyzed by TCRdb: fastp trimming at Q25, MiXCR alignment, in-frame beta chains only. Under each unique CDR3 protein, matching rows form one entry showing the most common genes and DNA. The table for this sample lists just over 800,000 distinct CDR3 sequences; roughly 60% of them were counted only once. The ten largest make up about a quarter of the sample. What was sequenced was blood. These receptors all come from a man aged 25-40 years in good health.

The chain couples TRBV10-3 to TRBJ2-2, with D possibly TRBD1 on 6 matching bases. Germline V gives CDR1 ENHRY, CDR2 SYGVKD. Trimming left V 6 bases short and J 2 bases short, with 10 bases between. The CDR3 loop spans 14 amino acids. This CDR3 is CAISPQGNTGELFF. In DNA, the CDR3 is TGTGCCATCAGCCCACAGGGAAACACCGGGGAGCTGTTTTTT.

In the case of this clonotype: A much larger clone sits a single nucleotide away, making a read error possible. V gene TRBV28 combines with J gene TRBJ2-5, with unresolved D. The V and J ends lost 10 bases and 11 bases respectively, with 23 bases between them. The CDR3 length is 13 residues. Per germline, CDR1 MDHEN and CDR2 SYDVKM. Here the CDR3 reads CATVRSRVDEQYF. The CDR3 nucleotides are TGTGCCACCGTTAGGTCTCGCGTAGATGAGCAGTACTTC.

The chain combines TRBV2 with TRBJ2-4; TRBD2 matches at 10 bases. The J call may not be correct, given that the DNA end is closer to TRBJ2-7. CDR3 length: 18 residues. Germline V gene sequence: CDR1 SNHLY, CDR2 FYNNEI. CDR3 residues: CASRPTSGATPNSYEQYF. In DNA form, the CDR3 reads TGTGCCAGCAGGCCTACTAGCGGGGCTACTCCAAACTCCTACGAGCAGTACTTC.

The chain carries TRBV10-3 and TRBJ2-5, with D perhaps being TRBD1 or TRBD2 (5 bases each). The V end lost 6 bases, the J end lost 2 bases, and 13 bases lay between the germline ends. The CDR3 consists of 14 residues. The germline CDR1 and CDR2 sequences are ENHRY and SYGVKD. DNA for the CDR3: TGTGCCATCAGGCCGGGACCTGAGCAAGAGACCCAGTACTTC. This codes for CAIRPGPEQETQYF.

This chain links TRBV25-1 with TRBJ2-5; D unresolved. The end of the DNA aligns better with TRBJ2-7, so the J call may be wrong. Germline-derived CDR1 and CDR2 are MGHDK and SYGVNS. The CDR3 loop spans 11 amino acids. DNA of the CDR3: TGTGCCAGCAGCAACGTGGACGAGCAGTACTTC. This codes for CASSNVDEQYF.

This clonotype has a handful of counts. The rearrangement links TRBV29-1 to TRBJ2-3; no definite D call. This CDR3 has 11 amino acids. Germline V lookup: CDR1 SQVTM, CDR2 ANQGSEA. V was shortened by 3 bases and J by 4 bases, with 5 bases between the two germline ends. In nucleotides, the CDR3 is TGCAGCGTTGACCGGGCAGATACGCAGTATTTT. This encodes CSVDRADTQYF.

On this clonotype itself: A much more abundant neighbour one base away suggests this may be a read error. The chain is built from TRBV7-2 and TRBJ2-3; 13 nucleotides match TRBD2. Losses at the gene ends were 1 base for V and 4 bases for J; bases not matched to a gene: 2. Germline lookup yields CDR1 SGHTA and CDR2 FQGNSA. This CDR3 comprises 16 residues. Written as DNA, the CDR3 is TGTGCCAGCAGCTTAGGGACTAGCGGGGGCCCAGATACGCAGTATTTT. Translation gives CASSLGTSGGPDTQYF.

J is TRBJ1-6 and V is TRBV4-3; D is uncertain. The ends were cut back, 1 base at V and 10 bases at J, with 8 bases in the middle. CDR1 is LGHNA and CDR2 is YSLEER in the germline V gene. The CDR3 extends over 13 amino acids. The CDR3 DNA reads as TGCGCCAGCAGCCAAGGGATAGGCTCACCCCTCCACTTT. Protein: CASSQGIGSPLHF.

The chain has TRBV4-1 and TRBJ1-2; D gene unclear. The germline gives CDR1 MGHRA, CDR2 YSYEKL. CDR3 length: 16 amino acids. V was cut by 2 bases and J by 4 bases, with 17 bases left in between. Here the CDR3 reads CASSQYFSGRVYGYTF. CDR3 in DNA: TGCGCCAGCAGCCAATATTTTTCGGGTCGGGTCTATGGCTACACCTTC.

This chain uses TRBV7-9 with TRBJ1-4; D gene uncertain. Germline V gene data show CDR1 as SEHNR and CDR2 as FQNEAQ (reference sequence). Trimming pared 4 bases from V and 8 bases from J, leaving 11 bases between. This CDR3 has 13 residues. The CDR3 nucleotides read TGTGCCAGCAGCTCCTTCGAGGGCGAAAAACTGTTTTTT. Translation: CASSSFEGEKLFF.

The chain carries TRBV7-9 and TRBJ2-3; 10 nucleotides line up with TRBD2. Trimming cost V 7 bases and J 3 bases; bases outside gene matches: 10. This CDR3 region has 16 residues. Germline V gene data show CDR1 as SEHNR and CDR2 as FQNEAQ (reference sequence). The CDR3 DNA reads as TGTGCCAGCACCCTGGGCCAGCGGGGGGGAACAGATACGCAGTATTTT. It is translated as CASTLGQRGGTDTQYF. The full variable domain, with the rest looked up from reference TRBV7-9 and TRBJ2-3, is DTGVSQNPRHKITKRGQNVTFRCDPISEHNRLYWYRQTLGQGPEFLTYFQNEAQLEKSRLLSDRFSAERPKGSFSTLEIQRTEQGDSAMYLCASTLGQRGGTDTQYFGPGTRLTVL.

This clonotype was observed once. This CDR3 is CASSLATGAAGNTIYF. CDR3 sequence (DNA): TGTGCCAGCAGCTTAGCGACAGGCGCCGCTGGAAACACCATATATTTT. This chain connects TRBV7-2 to TRBJ1-3; tentative D call: TRBD1 (6 bases). This CDR3 is built from 16 residues. Germline V gene data show CDR1 as SGHTA and CDR2 as FQGNSA. V dropped 0 bases and J dropped 2 bases, with 11 bases sitting between them.

This chain links TRBV28 with TRBJ2-1, with unresolved D. The V end was cut by 9 bases, the J end by 0 bases, with 9 bases between. CDR1 and CDR2 (germline): MDHEN, SYDVKM. This CDR3 region has 13 residues. The CDR3 DNA reads TGTGCCAGTAGTACAGTCTCCTACAATGAGCAGTTCTTC. Translated: CASSTVSYNEQFF.

This chain connects TRBV27 to TRBJ2-7; TRBD1 matches at 12 bases. The CDR3 totals 14 residues. Germline V gives CDR1 MNHEY, CDR2 SMNVEV (reference sequence). V trimming: 5 bases; J trimming: 9 bases; junction bases outside the gene matches: 8. The CDR3 protein is CASSRGDRGRWQYF. DNA of the CDR3: TGTGCCAGCAGTCGCGGGGACAGGGGGCGATGGCAGTACTTC.

In the case of this clonotype: This could be a read error, since a much larger clone is one nucleotide away. V is TRBV29-1 and J is TRBJ1-2, with 12 bases matching TRBD1. This CDR3 has 13 amino acids. Germline trimming cut 6 bases from V and 7 bases from J; bases unmatched to any gene: 6. Germline V CDR1 and CDR2: SQVTM, ANQGSEA. Here the CDR3 reads CSVTGTGGPGYTF. CDR3 nucleotide sequence: TGCAGCGTGACCGGGACAGGGGGCCCTGGCTACACCTTC.